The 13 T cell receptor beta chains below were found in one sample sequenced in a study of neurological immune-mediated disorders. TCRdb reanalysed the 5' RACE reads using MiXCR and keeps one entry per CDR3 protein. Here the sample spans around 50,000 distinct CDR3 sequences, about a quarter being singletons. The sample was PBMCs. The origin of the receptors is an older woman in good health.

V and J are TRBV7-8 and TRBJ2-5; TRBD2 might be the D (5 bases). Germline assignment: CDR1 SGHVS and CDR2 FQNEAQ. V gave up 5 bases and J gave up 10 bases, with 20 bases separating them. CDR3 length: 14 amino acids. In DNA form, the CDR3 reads TGTGCCAGCAGCATTGGACTCGCCGCGGGCGGCCAGTACTTC. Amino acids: CASSIGLAAGGQYF.

This CDR3 reads CASSRGSGGTYNEQFF. The CDR3 DNA follows: TGTGCCAGCAGCCGGGGAAGCGGGGGCACCTACAATGAGCAGTTCTTC. The genes are TRBV4-2 and TRBJ2-1; 8 bases align to TRBD2. V shed 4 bases and J 2 bases; nucleotides not matched to a gene: 7. Germline V lookup: CDR1 LGHNA, CDR2 YNFKEQ. This CDR3 contains 16 residues.

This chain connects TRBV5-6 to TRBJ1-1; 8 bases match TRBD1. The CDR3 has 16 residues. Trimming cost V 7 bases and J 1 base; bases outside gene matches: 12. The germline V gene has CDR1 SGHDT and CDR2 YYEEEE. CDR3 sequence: CASHPPGRGQNTEAFF. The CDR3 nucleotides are TGTGCCAGCCATCCCCCCGGCAGGGGGCAGAACACTGAAGCTTTCTTT.

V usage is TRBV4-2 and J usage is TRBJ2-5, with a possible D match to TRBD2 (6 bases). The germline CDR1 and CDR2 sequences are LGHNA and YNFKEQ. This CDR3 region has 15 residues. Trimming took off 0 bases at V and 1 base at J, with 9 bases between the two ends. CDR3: CASSQDGGSQETQYF. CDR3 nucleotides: TGTGCCAGCAGCCAAGATGGAGGGAGCCAAGAGACCCAGTACTTC.

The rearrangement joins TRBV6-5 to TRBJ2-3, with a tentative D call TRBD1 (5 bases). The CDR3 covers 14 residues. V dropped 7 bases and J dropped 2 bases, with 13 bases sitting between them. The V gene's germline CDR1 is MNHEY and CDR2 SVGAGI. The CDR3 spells CASKRGFDTDTQYF. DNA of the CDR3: TGTGCCAGCAAAAGGGGATTCGACACAGATACGCAGTATTTT.

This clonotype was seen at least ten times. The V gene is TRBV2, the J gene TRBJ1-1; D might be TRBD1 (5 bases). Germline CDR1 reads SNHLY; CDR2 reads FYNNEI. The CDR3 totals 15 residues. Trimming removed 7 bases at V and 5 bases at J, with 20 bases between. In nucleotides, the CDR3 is TGTGCCAGCAAGACCGAACAAGGGGCTTTGACTGAAGCTTTCTTT. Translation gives CASKTEQGALTEAFF.

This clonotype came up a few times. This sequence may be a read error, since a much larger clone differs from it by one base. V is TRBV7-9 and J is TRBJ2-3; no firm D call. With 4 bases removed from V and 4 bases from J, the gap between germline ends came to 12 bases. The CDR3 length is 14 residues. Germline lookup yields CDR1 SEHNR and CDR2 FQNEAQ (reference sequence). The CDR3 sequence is CASSSWAPPDTQYF. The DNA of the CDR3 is TGTGCCAGCAGCTCATGGGCACCTCCAGATACGCAGTATTTT.

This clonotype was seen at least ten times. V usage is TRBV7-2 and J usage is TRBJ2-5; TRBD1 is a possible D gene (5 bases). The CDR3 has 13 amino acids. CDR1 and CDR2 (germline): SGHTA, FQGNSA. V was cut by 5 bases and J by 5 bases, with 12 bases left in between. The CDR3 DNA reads TGTGCCAGCAGCCCTGGGGCGGCTGAGACCCAGTACTTC. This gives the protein CASSPGAAETQYF. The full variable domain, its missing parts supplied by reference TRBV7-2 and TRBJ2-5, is GAGVSQSPSNKVTEKGKDVELRCDPISGHTALYWYRQSLGQGLEFLIYFQGNSAPDKSGLPSDRFSAERTGGSVSTLTIQRTQQEDSAVYLCASSPGAAETQYFGPGTRLLVL.

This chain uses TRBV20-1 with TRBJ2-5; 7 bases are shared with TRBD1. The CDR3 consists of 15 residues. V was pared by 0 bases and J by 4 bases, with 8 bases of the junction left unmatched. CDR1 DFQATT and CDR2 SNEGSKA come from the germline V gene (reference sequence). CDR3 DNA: TGCAGTGCTAGAGACCGGACAGGTGGTGGAGAGACCCAGTACTTC. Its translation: CSARDRTGGGETQYF.

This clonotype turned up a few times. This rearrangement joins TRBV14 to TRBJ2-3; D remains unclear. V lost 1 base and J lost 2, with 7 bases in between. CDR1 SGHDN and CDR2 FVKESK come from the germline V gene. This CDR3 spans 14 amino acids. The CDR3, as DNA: TGTGCCAGCAGCCAAGGCCGAACCACAGATACGCAGTATTTT. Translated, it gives CASSQGRTTDTQYF.

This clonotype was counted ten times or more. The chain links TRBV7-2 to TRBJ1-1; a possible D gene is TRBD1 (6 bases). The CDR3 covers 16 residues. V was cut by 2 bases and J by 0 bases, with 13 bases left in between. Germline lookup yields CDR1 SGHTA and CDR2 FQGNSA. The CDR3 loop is CASSLRGGGVNTEAFF. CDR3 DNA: TGTGCCAGCAGCTTAAGGGGGGGAGGAGTGAACACTGAAGCTTTCTTT.

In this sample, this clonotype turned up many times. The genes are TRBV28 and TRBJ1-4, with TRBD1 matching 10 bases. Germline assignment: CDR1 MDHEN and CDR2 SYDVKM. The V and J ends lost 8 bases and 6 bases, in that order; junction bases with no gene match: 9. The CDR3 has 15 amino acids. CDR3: CASATPGTGDEKLFF. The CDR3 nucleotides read TGTGCCAGCGCCACTCCCGGGACAGGGGATGAAAAACTGTTTTTT. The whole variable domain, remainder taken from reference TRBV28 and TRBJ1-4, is DVKVTQSSRYLVKRTGEKVFLECVQDMDHENMFWYRQDPGLGLRLIYFSYDVKMKEKGDIPEGYSVSREKKERFSLILESASTNQTSMYLCASATPGTGDEKLFFGSGTQLSVL.

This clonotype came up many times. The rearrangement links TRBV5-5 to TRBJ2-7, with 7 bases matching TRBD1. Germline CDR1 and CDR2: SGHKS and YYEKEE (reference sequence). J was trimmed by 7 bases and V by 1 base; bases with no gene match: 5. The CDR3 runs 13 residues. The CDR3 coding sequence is TGTGCCAGCAGCTTGAGGGGGCAGGAGGAGCAGTACTTC. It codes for CASSLRGQEEQYF.